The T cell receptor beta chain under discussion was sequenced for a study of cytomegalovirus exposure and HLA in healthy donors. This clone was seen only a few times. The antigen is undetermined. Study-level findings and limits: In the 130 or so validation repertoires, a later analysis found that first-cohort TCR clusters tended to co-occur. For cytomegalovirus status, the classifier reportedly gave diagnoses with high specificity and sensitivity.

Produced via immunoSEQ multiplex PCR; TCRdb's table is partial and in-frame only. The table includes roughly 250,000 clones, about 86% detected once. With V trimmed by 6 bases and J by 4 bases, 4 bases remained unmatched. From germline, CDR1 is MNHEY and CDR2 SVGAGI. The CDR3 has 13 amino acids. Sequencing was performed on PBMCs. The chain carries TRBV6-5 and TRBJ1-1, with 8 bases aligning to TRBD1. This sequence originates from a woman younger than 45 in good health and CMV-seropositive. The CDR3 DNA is TGTGCCAGCAGGCGGACAGGGATCACTGAAGCTTTCTTT. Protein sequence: CASRRTGITEAFF.